The 30 T cell receptor beta chains listed next were all sequenced from one sample in a study of T-cell reconstitution after alpha-beta-depleted transplantation in children. Preparation of the TCRbeta library involved a method that used unique molecular identifiers. A single record per CDR3 protein comes from TCRdb applying MiXCR to the PCR reads. The repertoire consists of hundreds of thousands of distinct CDR3 sequences, with 15% to 20% occurring once and the leading ten covering approximately 44%. The specimen was PBMCs, mostly from graft donor cells, collected 360 days after TCRalphabeta/CD19-depleted stem cell transplant. These receptors all stem from a male patient under 10 years old who had a stem cell transplant for acute lymphoblastic leukemia, so the T cells may come from the graft donor.

This rearrangement joins TRBV25-1 to TRBJ2-7; D tentatively fits TRBD1 or TRBD2 (5 bases each). There are 15 residues in the CDR3. The V gene's germline CDR1 is MGHDK and CDR2 SYGVNS. Trimming took 3 bases from V and 4 from J, leaving 16 bases between them. CDR3 sequence reads: CASSDPGPPLYEQYF. In DNA, the CDR3 is TGTGCCAGCAGTGACCCGGGACCCCCCCTATACGAGCAGTACTTC.

Here the CDR3 DNA reads TGCGCCAGCAGCCGCTCAGGGGGCGCGTGGGAGACCCAGTACTTC. Protein: CASSRSGGAWETQYF. This chain connects TRBV4-3 to TRBJ2-5; TRBD1 aligns across 8 bases. Trimming at V came to 4 bases and at J to 5 bases, leaving 9 bases not matched to a gene. Germline V lookup: CDR1 LGHNA, CDR2 YSLEER. CDR3 length equals 15 residues.

The chain carries TRBV9 and TRBJ2-1, with 8 nucleotides matching TRBD2. Germline CDR1 SGDLS, CDR2 YYNGEE. Trimming at V came to 2 bases and at J to 4 bases, leaving 8 bases not matched to a gene. The CDR3 length is 16 residues. CDR3 region: CASSVLSGGVYNEQFF. The CDR3 region has the DNA TGTGCCAGCAGCGTCTTAAGCGGGGGAGTTTACAATGAGCAGTTCTTC. Based on the CDR3 plus reference TRBV9 and TRBJ2-1, the full variable domain is DSGVTQTPKHLITATGQRVTLRCSPRSGDLSVYWYQQSLDQGLQFLIQYYNGEERAKGNILERFSAQQFPDLHSELNLSSLELGDSALYFCASSVLSGGVYNEQFFGPGTRLTVL.

The rearrangement joins TRBV28 to TRBJ2-3; D unclear. The CDR3 totals 15 residues. V lost 3 bases and J 2 bases, leaving 12 bases between the germline ends. Germline V lookup: CDR1 MDHEN, CDR2 SYDVKM. CDR3 DNA sequence: TGTGCCAGCAGTTTGGCCAGTGGGTTCACAGATACGCAGTATTTT. Its translation is CASSLASGFTDTQYF.

This chain connects TRBV29-1 to TRBJ2-5; TRBD1 might be the D (5 bases). V was shortened by 8 bases and J by 3 bases, with 13 bases between the two germline ends. The CDR3 is 12 amino acids. CDR1 is SQVTM and CDR2 is ANQGSEA in the germline V gene. CDR3 residues: CSSDSPEETQYF. The CDR3 coding sequence is TGCAGCTCTGACAGTCCCGAAGAGACCCAGTACTTC.

In this sample, this clonotype turned up a few times. The chain is built from TRBV5-1 and TRBJ2-5, with TRBD2 identical over 10 bases. In germline, CDR1 is SGHRS, CDR2 YFSETQ. J gave up 6 bases and V 0 bases, and 11 bases lay outside the gene matches. This CDR3 has 17 amino acids. CDR3 region: CASSLGGLAGERKTQYF. The DNA of the CDR3 is TGCGCCAGCAGCTTGGGAGGTCTAGCGGGAGAGAGAAAGACCCAGTACTTC.

The V gene is TRBV27, the J gene TRBJ2-3; the D call may be TRBD1 or TRBD2 (6 bases each). V lost 6 bases and J 3 bases, leaving 16 bases between the germline ends. The CDR3 length is 15 residues. CDR1 is MNHEY, CDR2 SMNVEV, per germline (reference sequence). The CDR3 nucleotides are TGTGCCAGCAGACCCGAGGGGGGAAGGACAGATACGCAGTATTTT. Encoded protein: CASRPEGGRTDTQYF.

This clonotype has more than one count but fewer than ten. This rearrangement joins TRBV7-9 to TRBJ1-2; possibly TRBD1 for D (6 bases). Trimming stripped 3 bases from V and 2 bases from J, with 13 bases between. The length of the CDR3 is 15 residues. The V gene's germline CDR1 is SEHNR and CDR2 FQNEAQ (reference sequence). The CDR3 sequence: CASSFWVTGNYGYTF. In nucleotides, the CDR3 is TGTGCCAGCAGCTTTTGGGTAACAGGGAACTATGGCTACACCTTC.

The V gene is TRBV5-1, the J gene TRBJ1-6; D is undetermined. The germline V gene has CDR1 SGHRS and CDR2 YFSETQ. V gave up 0 bases and J gave up 7 bases, with 17 bases separating them. The CDR3 runs 17 residues. DNA for the CDR3: TGCGCCAGCAGCTTGGAGAGAGTCGGAACCGTCAATTCACCCCTCCACTTT. Translation gives CASSLERVGTVNSPLHF.

This chain uses TRBV15 with TRBJ2-1; 9 bases fit TRBD1. The length of the CDR3 is 12 residues. Germline assignment: CDR1 LNHNV and CDR2 YYDKDF (reference sequence). Trimming removed 5 bases from V and 9 bases from J; junction bases left unmatched: 2. The CDR3 nucleotides read TGTGCCACCAGCGAGACAGGGGGTGAGCAGTTCTTC. Translated, it gives CATSETGGEQFF.

This clonotype has just a few counts. The V call is TRBV4-3, the J call TRBJ2-7; TRBD2 matches at 9 bases. Germline CDR1 and CDR2: LGHNA and YSLEER. The CDR3 is 15 residues long. The V segment lost 1 base and the J segment 6 bases; nucleotides outside the gene matches: 7. In DNA, the CDR3 is TGCGCCAGCAGCCAAGTTGTAGCGGGAGATCGCGAGCAGTACTTC. It encodes CASSQVVAGDREQYF.

This chain joins TRBV5-1 and TRBJ1-4, with 9 bases that match TRBD1. Trimming removed 0 bases from V and 8 bases from J; junction bases left unmatched: 5. The CDR3 sequence is 15 residues long. Germline V lookup: CDR1 SGHRS, CDR2 YFSETQ. The CDR3 sequence: CASSLAGTGTEKLFF. The DNA of the CDR3 is TGCGCCAGCAGCTTGGCCGGGACAGGGACCGAAAAACTGTTTTTT. The variable domain in full, completed from reference TRBV5-1 and TRBJ1-4, reads KAGVTQTPRYLIKTRGQQVTLSCSPISGHRSVSWYQQTPGQGLQFLFEYFSETQRNKGNFPGRFSGRQFSNSRSEMNVSTLELGDSALYLCASSLAGTGTEKLFFGSGTQLSVL.

The chain carries TRBV20-1 and TRBJ2-7; D is perhaps TRBD2 (5 bases). CDR1 and CDR2 (germline): DFQATT, SNEGSKA (reference sequence). Trimming pared 2 bases from V and 4 bases from J, leaving 9 bases between. The CDR3 runs 12 residues. The CDR3: CSARMTGYEQYF. CDR3 bases: TGCAGTGCTAGAATGACGGGGTACGAGCAGTACTTC.

The gene calls are TRBV6-5 and TRBJ2-6; 7 bases fit TRBD1. Germline V gene lookup returns CDR1 MNHEY and CDR2 SVGAGI. J gave up 0 bases and V 4 bases, and 9 bases lay outside the gene matches. The CDR3 sequence is 18 residues long. The CDR3: CASSFHRGRSSGANVLTF. The CDR3 bases are TGTGCCAGCAGTTTCCACAGGGGACGGTCCTCTGGGGCCAACGTCCTGACTTTC.

This clonotype was detected a few times. V and J are TRBV20-1 and TRBJ2-7, with D maybe TRBD2 (5 bases). CDR1 and CDR2 from the germline V gene are DFQATT and SNEGSKA (reference sequence). V was clipped by 6 bases and J by 3 bases, with 12 bases between them. The CDR3 runs to 12 residues. The CDR3 nucleotides are TGCAGTGCCACAACCCGGGGCTACGAGCAGTACTTC. Translation gives CSATTRGYEQYF.

This chain connects TRBV20-1 to TRBJ1-1; D gene uncertain. The V gene's germline CDR1 is DFQATT and CDR2 SNEGSKA (reference sequence). The CDR3 loop spans 15 amino acids. V shed 7 bases and J shed 7 bases, with 25 bases lying between them. CDR3 bases: TGCAGTGTCACCGACGGCCCTTTATCTGGTGGTGAAGCTTTCTTT. Its protein product is CSVTDGPLSGGEAFF.

Comments on this clonotype: A much larger clone lies one base from this, so it may be a read error. V is TRBV4-3 and J is TRBJ2-1; 9 bases align to TRBD1. CDR1 and CDR2 (germline): LGHNA, YSLEER. Trimming cost V 7 bases and J 9 bases; bases outside gene matches: 13. The CDR3 runs 15 residues. CDR3 protein: CASIVQGAGSVEQFF. In DNA form, the CDR3 reads TGCGCCAGCATCGTACAGGGGGCAGGTAGTGTTGAGCAGTTCTTC.

The chain carries TRBV6-1 and TRBJ1-2; 9 positions match TRBD1. Trimming at V came to 5 bases and at J to 2 bases, leaving 9 bases not matched to a gene. The germline CDR1 and CDR2 sequences are MNHNS and SASEGT. The CDR3 consists of 16 residues. The CDR3 sequence is CASSPTGQGRNYGYTF. The CDR3 nucleotides are TGTGCCAGCAGTCCTACGGGACAGGGTCGGAACTATGGCTACACCTTC.

A few counts support this clonotype. This sequence joins TRBV28 and TRBJ2-5; D ambiguous. The germline V gene encodes CDR1 MDHEN and CDR2 SYDVKM. V lost 9 bases and J 5 bases, leaving 19 bases between the germline ends. The CDR3 runs 14 residues. The CDR3 region has the DNA TGTGCCAGTGGCCAGTCAGACATTCACGAGACCCAGTACTTC. Residues: CASGQSDIHETQYF.

This clonotype has just a few counts. The rearrangement links TRBV28 to TRBJ2-6, with TRBD1 identical over 9 bases. Per the germline V gene, CDR1 is MDHEN and CDR2 is SYDVKM. The CDR3 loop spans 17 amino acids. After removal of 4 bases from V and 2 bases from J, the junction contained 6 bases not matched to a gene. The CDR3 here is CASSYEQGAAGANVLTF. The DNA of the CDR3 is TGTGCCAGCAGTTATGAACAGGGGGCCGCTGGGGCCAACGTCCTGACTTTC.

This chain connects TRBV20-1 to TRBJ2-1, with 8 nucleotides matching TRBD2. V gave up 6 bases and J gave up 8 bases; unmatched junction bases: 9. Looked up from germline, CDR1 is DFQATT and CDR2 is SNEGSKA (reference sequence). The CDR3 has 13 amino acids. CDR3 DNA: TGCAGTGCCGCGGGACTAGAGGGCGATGAGCAGTTCTTC. Protein: CSAAGLEGDEQFF.

The table lists this clonotype with a count of one. The gene calls are TRBV20-1 and TRBJ1-5, with D possibly TRBD1 on 6 matching bases. The CDR3 totals 14 residues. Per germline, CDR1 DFQATT and CDR2 SNEGSKA (reference sequence). Trimming stripped 3 bases from V and 4 bases from J, with 13 bases between. CDR3 protein: CSASLGGPNQPQHF. The CDR3 region has the DNA TGCAGTGCTAGTTTAGGGGGTCCGAATCAGCCCCAGCATTTT.

The rearrangement uses TRBV6-5 and TRBJ1-2; weak D call: TRBD1 (6 bases). The CDR3 spans 13 residues. Germline V gene data show CDR1 as MNHEY and CDR2 as SVGAGI. Trimming took off 6 bases at V and 1 base at J, with 9 bases between the two ends. The CDR3 protein is CASRMDSNYGYTF. CDR3 DNA: TGTGCCAGCAGAATGGACAGTAACTATGGCTACACCTTC.

This clonotype was picked up a small number of times. This chain connects TRBV7-4 to TRBJ2-3, with D possibly being TRBD2 (6 bases). The V end lost 5 bases, the J end lost 4 bases, and 10 bases lay between the germline ends. Germline CDR1 SGHVT, CDR2 SQSDAQ. This CDR3 region has 13 residues. The CDR3 here is CASSAGIADTQYF. Here the CDR3 DNA reads TGTGCCAGCAGCGCGGGGATTGCAGATACGCAGTATTTT. Combining the CDR3 with reference TRBV7-4 and TRBJ2-3 gives the whole variable domain GAGVSQSPRYKVAKRGRDVALRCDSISGHVTLYWYRQTLGQGSEVLTYSQSDAQRDKSGRPSGRFSAERPERSVSTLKIQRTEQGDSAVYLCASSAGIADTQYFGPGTRLTVL.

Ten or more counts support this clonotype. This chain joins TRBV7-9 and TRBJ2-7; D might be TRBD2 (6 bases). Germline V gives CDR1 SEHNR, CDR2 FQNEAQ (reference sequence). The V end lost 5 bases, the J end lost 4 bases, and 18 bases lay between the germline ends. The CDR3 has 15 amino acids. The CDR3 sequence: CASSQMGGIGYEQYF. The DNA of the CDR3 is TGTGCCAGCAGCCAAATGGGAGGTATTGGGTACGAGCAGTACTTC.

This clonotype was seen a handful of times. The genes are TRBV14 and TRBJ2-3; D remains unclear. V lost 4 bases and J lost 2, with 7 bases in between. Per germline, CDR1 SGHDN and CDR2 FVKESK. The CDR3 has 13 amino acids. The CDR3 DNA reads TGTGCCAGCAGCCTACACCTCACAGATACGCAGTATTTT. Amino acids: CASSLHLTDTQYF. Complete variable domain (other parts from reference TRBV14 and TRBJ2-3): EAGVTQFPSHSVIEKGQTVTLRCDPISGHDNLYWYRRVMGKEIKFLLHFVKESKQDESGMPNNRFLAERTGGTYSTLKVQPAELEDSGVYFCASSLHLTDTQYFGPGTRLTVL.

Ten or more counts support this clonotype. The chain joins TRBV18 to TRBJ2-2; a weak D match, TRBD2 (6 bases). From germline, CDR1 is KGHSH and CDR2 LQKENI. CDR3 length equals 15 residues. Trimming removed 2 bases at V and 5 bases at J, with 12 bases between. The CDR3 sequence: CASSPGGRSTGELFF. For the CDR3, the DNA is TGTGCCAGCTCACCAGGAGGGAGGAGTACCGGGGAGCTGTTTTTT.

This clonotype was recorded a few times. This rearrangement joins TRBV7-9 to TRBJ2-7; D not resolved. V was pared by 4 bases and J by 2 bases, with 15 bases between. In germline, CDR1 is SEHNR, CDR2 FQNEAQ (reference sequence). This CDR3 spans 15 amino acids. The CDR3, as DNA: TGTGCCAGCAGCTCAAACAGACGCAATCCCTACGAGCAGTACTTC. This gives the protein CASSSNRRNPYEQYF.

There are a few counts of this clonotype. This chain joins TRBV7-2 and TRBJ2-1; TRBD1 agrees at 8 bases. There are 14 residues in the CDR3. With 1 base clipped from V and 8 bases from J, the junction kept 4 bases outside the gene matches. Germline V gene data show CDR1 as SGHTA and CDR2 as FQGNSA. CDR3 DNA sequence: TGTGCCAGCAGCTTAGTTCAGGGGGCGCATGAGCAGTTCTTC. This translates into CASSLVQGAHEQFF.

This clonotype was found a few times. The CDR3 sequence is CASSPPDRPRGTGELFF. CDR3 in DNA: TGTGCCAGCAGCCCCCCGGACAGGCCCCGAGGCACCGGGGAGCTGTTTTTT. The chain uses TRBV12-3 or TRBV12-4 and TRBJ2-2; 7 bases align to TRBD1. Trimming at V came to 6 bases and at J to 4 bases, leaving 14 bases not matched to a gene. CDR3 length: 17 amino acids.